The source of this T cell receptor (beta chain) is a study of blood T cells in healthy people across ages. A sample-barcoded 5' primer and a J-beta primer mix were used in a second PCR of roughly 6 to 11 cycles. TCRdb recomputed calls from the 5' RACE reads with MiXCR, one row per CDR3 protein. The table lists about 1,800,000 distinct CDR3 sequences, 28% of them singletons, with roughly 8.2% in the top ten. The germline V and J ends were trimmed by 0 bases and 0 bases, with 12 bases remaining between them. Germline CDR1 is SGHTA and CDR2 is FQGTGA. The CDR3 has 17 amino acids. This clonotype originated in a woman aged 25 to 39 in good health. The chain is built from TRBV7-3 and TRBJ1-5; D uncertain. Material for sequencing was blood. The CDR3 protein is CASSLTLNIYSNQPQHF. In DNA, the CDR3 is TGTGCCAGCAGCTTAACGTTAAACATATATAGCAATCAGCCCCAGCATTTT. Together with reference TRBV7-3 and TRBJ1-5, the CDR3 gives the full variable domain: GAGVSQTPSNKVTEKGKYVELRCDPISGHTALYWYRQSLGQGPEFLIYFQGTGAADDSGLPNDRFFAVRPEGSVSTLKIQRTERGDSAVYLCASSLTLNIYSNQPQHFGDGTRLSIL.